Each of the 5 T cell receptor beta chains below was sequenced from the same sample in a study of technical replicates of blood from a handful of donors (dated by TCRdb to the late 2010s). The library was produced with the immunoSEQ multiplex PCR assay. TCRdb retrieved this table from immuneACCESS and kept in-frame rearrangements only. Not all clones are present; in checked studies, unresolved V genes account for under half, and no reason is known for the remainder. The sample data list roughly 87,000 clones, and 90% to 95% of these were observed just once. The top ten constitute around 0.42% of the sample. The sample consisted of T cells isolated from PBMCs. The source of these receptors is a human donor in good health.

The rearrangement joins TRBV6-6 to TRBJ1-1; D unclear. This CDR3 is built from 14 residues. Per germline, CDR1 MNHNY and CDR2 SVGAGI (reference sequence). The V end lost 6 bases, the J end lost 1 base, and 12 bases lay between the germline ends. In DNA, the CDR3 is TGTGCCAGCAGGGTCAGTTATCAGAACACTGAAGCTTTCTTT. It is translated as CASRVSYQNTEAFF.

The chain recombines TRBV30 with TRBJ1-4; 10 bases match TRBD1. V was pared by 8 bases and J by 6 bases, with 6 bases of the junction left unmatched. Germline values: CDR1 GTSNPN, CDR2 SVGIG (reference sequence). The CDR3 spans 13 residues. CDR3: CARAGTGDEKLFF. CDR3 DNA: TGTGCCCGAGCCGGGACAGGGGATGAAAAACTGTTTTTT. The full variable domain, with the rest looked up from reference TRBV30 and TRBJ1-4, is SQTIHQWPATLVQPVGSPLSLECTVEGTSNPNLYWYRQAAGRGLQLLFYSVGIGQISSEVPQNLSASRPQDRQFILSSKKLLLSDSGFYLCARAGTGDEKLFFGSGTQLSVL.

This chain joins TRBV5-4 and TRBJ1-2; D is unclear. The length of the CDR3 is 13 residues. With 0 bases removed from V and 2 bases from J, the gap between germline ends came to 5 bases. Germline V CDR1 and CDR2: SGHNT, YYREEE (reference sequence). The CDR3 loop is CASSLEQNYGYTF. The CDR3 nucleotides are TGTGCCAGCAGCTTGGAACAGAACTATGGCTACACCTTC.

The count of this clone is one. The chain carries TRBV6-6 and TRBJ1-1, with 8 nucleotides matching TRBD1. Unmatched junction bases numbered 12, after V lost 6 bases and J lost 3 bases. Germline CDR1 and CDR2: MNHNY and SVGAGI (reference sequence). The CDR3 extends over 16 amino acids. For the CDR3, the DNA is TGTGCCAGCAGCCTCCGGACAGGGCTGGGATACACTGAAGCTTTCTTT. As protein: CASSLRTGLGYTEAFF.

The chain links TRBV30 to TRBJ1-1; TRBD1 might be the D (5 bases). V was trimmed by 1 base and J by 4 bases, leaving 13 bases between them. The CDR3 loop spans 14 amino acids. The V gene's germline CDR1 is GTSNPN and CDR2 SVGIG (reference sequence). The CDR3 DNA sequence: TGTGCCTGGAGTGATAGGGGCCTGGGCACTGAAGCTTTCTTT. This gives the protein CAWSDRGLGTEAFF.